This T cell receptor (beta chain) was identified during a study of shared clonotypes between healthy human individuals. Overall study results and limits: It was only blood that was sampled, and tissue repertoires likely differ.

Replicate sorted-subset PCRs were loaded with around 200 ng DNA, 30,000 or so T cell genomes. Repertoires were generated with immunoSEQ multiplex PCR, while TCRdb's copy carries only in-frame clones and drops some. The data hold approximately 2.3 million clones, with 90% to 95% observed a single time. The germline gives CDR1 MDHEN, CDR2 SYDVKM. V gave up 3 bases and J gave up 7 bases, with 7 bases separating them. The CDR3 has 11 amino acids. Into CD45RA+ naive and CD45RA-negative memory subsets, the CD4+ cells were split. Concerning this clone itself: The antigen is not known. Other DNA sequences in the same sample also yield this CDR3.

Sequenced: naive CD4+ T cells from PBMCs. Subset noted: CD45RA+ positively selected. V is TRBV28 and J is TRBJ2-7; D call uncertain. The receptor was derived from a young man in good health. Some clones in this sample may be carry-over from other donors' samples. In nucleotides, the CDR3 is TGTGCCAGCAGTTTTCTAGGGGAGCAGTACTTC. Its translation is CASSFLGEQYF.